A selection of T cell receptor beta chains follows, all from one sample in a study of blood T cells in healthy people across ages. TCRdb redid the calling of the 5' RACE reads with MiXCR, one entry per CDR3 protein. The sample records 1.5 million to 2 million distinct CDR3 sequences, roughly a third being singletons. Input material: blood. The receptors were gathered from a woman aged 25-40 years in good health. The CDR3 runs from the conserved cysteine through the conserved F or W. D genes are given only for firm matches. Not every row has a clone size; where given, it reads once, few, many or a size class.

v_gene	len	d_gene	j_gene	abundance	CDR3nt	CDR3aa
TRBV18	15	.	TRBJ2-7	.	TGTGCCAGCTCACCCACAGACGGGGGTCTGTACGAGCAGTACTTC	CASSPTDGGLYEQYF
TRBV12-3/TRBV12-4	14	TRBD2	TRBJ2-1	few	TGTGCCAGCGGTTCCACTAGCGGGTTCTACGAGCAGTTCTTC	CASGSTSGFYEQFF
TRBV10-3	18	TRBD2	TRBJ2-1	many	TGTGCCATAGGAGGACTAGCGGGAGGCCTGAGCTCCTACAATGAGCAGTTCTTC	CAIGGLAGGLSSYNEQFF
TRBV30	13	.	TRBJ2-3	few	TGTGCCTGGAGTGTTGACCACACAGATACGCAGTATTTT	CAWSVDHTDTQYF
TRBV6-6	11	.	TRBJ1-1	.	TGTGCCAGCGGTTACCCGGGAGAAGCTTTCTTT	CASGYPGEAFF
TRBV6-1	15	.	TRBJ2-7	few	TGTGCCAGCAGTGACAGCGGCAGCTATTCCTACGAGCAGTACTTC	CASSDSGSYSYEQYF
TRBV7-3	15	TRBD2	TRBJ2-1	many	TGTGCCAGCAGCTCACTAGCGGGGTTTTACAATGAGCAGTTCTTC	CASSSLAGFYNEQFF
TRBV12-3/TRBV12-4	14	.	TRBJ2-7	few	TGTGCCAGCAGTACCTCGGGTAATTCGCTCGAGCAGTACTTC	CASSTSGNSLEQYF
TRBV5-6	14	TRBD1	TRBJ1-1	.	TGTGCCAGCAGCTTGGGGACAGGGCGGAGTGAAGCTTTCTTT	CASSLGTGRSEAFF
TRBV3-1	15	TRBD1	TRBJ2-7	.	TGTGCCAGCAGCATATGGACAGGGGGAACCTACGAGCAGTACTTC	CASSIWTGGTYEQYF
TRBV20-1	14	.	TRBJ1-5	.	TGCAGTGCTAGAGATGGCAGAAACCACCAGCCCCAGCATTTT	CSARDGRNHQPQHF
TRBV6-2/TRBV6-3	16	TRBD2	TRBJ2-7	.	TGTGCCAGCCAAAAAACACTAGCGGGGGGGAGCTACGAGCAGTACTTC	CASQKTLAGGSYEQYF
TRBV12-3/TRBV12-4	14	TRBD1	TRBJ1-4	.	TGTGCCAGCAGTCCCGACAGGGGCGGGGAAAAACTGTTTTTT	CASSPDRGGEKLFF
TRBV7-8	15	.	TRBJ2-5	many	TGTGCCAGCAGCTTGGATGGCACCAACCAAGAGACCCAGTACTTC	CASSLDGTNQETQYF
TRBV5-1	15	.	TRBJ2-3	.	TGCGCCAGCAGCTTGCCCCTTCGGGGTTCAGATACGCAGTATTTT	CASSLPLRGSDTQYF
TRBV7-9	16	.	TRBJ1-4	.	TGTGCCAGCAGCTTAGACCGGACATCTCCCAAAGAAAAACTGTTTTTT	CASSLDRTSPKEKLFF
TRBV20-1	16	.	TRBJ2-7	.	TGCAGTGCTACCAAACCCCAAGGGGCCGCACCCTACGAGCAGTACTTC	CSATKPQGAAPYEQYF
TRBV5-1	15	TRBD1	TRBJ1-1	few	TGCGCCAGCCTACCAGTACAGGGGGTAGGAAGTGAAGCTTTCTTT	CASLPVQGVGSEAFF
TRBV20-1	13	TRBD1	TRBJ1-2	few	TGCAGTGCCCAGGGACAGTTGCACTATGGCTACACCTTC	CSAQGQLHYGYTF
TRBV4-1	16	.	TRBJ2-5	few	TGCGCCAGCAGCCAACTTCTCAGCTTATACCAAGAGACCCAGTACTTC	CASSQLLSLYQETQYF
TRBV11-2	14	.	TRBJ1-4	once	TGTGCCAGCAGCTTAGTTGTCAACATAGGAAAACTGTTTTTT	CASSLVVNIGKLFF
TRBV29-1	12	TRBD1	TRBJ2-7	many	TGCAGCACAAGACAGGGGTTTGGCGAGCAGTACTTC	CSTRQGFGEQYF
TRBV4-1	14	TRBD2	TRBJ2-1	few	TGCGCCAGCAGCCAGGGCGGGAGCCTCAATGAGCAGTTCTTC	CASSQGGSLNEQFF
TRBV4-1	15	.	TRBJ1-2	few	TGCGCCAGCAGTCCCGGACTGAATCCCTCTTATGGCTACACCTTC	CASSPGLNPSYGYTF
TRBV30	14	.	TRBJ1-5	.	TGTGCCTGGGCGTCGGGTGGGGGCAATCAGCCCCAGCATTTT	CAWASGGGNQPQHF
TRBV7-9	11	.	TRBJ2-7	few	TGTGCCAGCAGTAAAGTGTACGAGCAGTACTTC	CASSKVYEQYF
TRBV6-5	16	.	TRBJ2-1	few	TGTGCCAGCAGTTACTCGATTAGTCGCTCCTACAATGAGCAGTTCTTC	CASSYSISRSYNEQFF
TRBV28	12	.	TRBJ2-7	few	TGTGCCAGCAGTTTAATCCAAGACGAGCAGTACTTC	CASSLIQDEQYF
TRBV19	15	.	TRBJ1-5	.	TGTGCCAGTAGTACCTCCTTGGGGGGCAAGCAGCCCCAGCATTTT	CASSTSLGGKQPQHF
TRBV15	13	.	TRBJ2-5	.	TGTGCCACCAGCAGAGATCGGGCGGAGACCCAGTACTTC	CATSRDRAETQYF
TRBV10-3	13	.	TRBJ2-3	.	TGTGCCATCAGGGGGGACGGTACAGATACGCAGTATTTT	CAIRGDGTDTQYF
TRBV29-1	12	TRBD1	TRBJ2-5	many	TGCAGCGTGGACAGGGGTGCAGAGACCCAGTACTTC	CSVDRGAETQYF
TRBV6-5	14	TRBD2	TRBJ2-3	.	TGTGCCAGCAGCCGGACTAGCGGGGGAGATACGCAGTATTTT	CASSRTSGGDTQYF
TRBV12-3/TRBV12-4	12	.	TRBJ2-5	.	TGTGCCAGCAGGATTGGTTATCAGACCCAGTACTTC	CASRIGYQTQYF
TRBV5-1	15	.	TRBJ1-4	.	TGCGCCAGCAGCTTCCTCCCGGGGGGGAGAGAAAAACTGTTTTTT	CASSFLPGGREKLFF
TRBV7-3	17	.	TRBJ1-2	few	TGTGCCAGCAGCCCCACTCCGGGCCCCGGCGGAAACTATGGCTACACCTTC	CASSPTPGPGGNYGYTF
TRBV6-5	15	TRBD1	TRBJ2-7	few	TGTGCCAGCAGTCCCGGACAGGGGGCAACGGACGAGCAGTACTTC	CASSPGQGATDEQYF
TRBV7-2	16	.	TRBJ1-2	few	TGTGCCAGCAGCGCAGAGGAGGGTATTTATGGTTATGGCTACACCTTC	CASSAEEGIYGYGYTF
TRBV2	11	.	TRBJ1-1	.	TGTGCCAGCAGTGAAGCGTCCGAAGCTTTCTTT	CASSEASEAFF
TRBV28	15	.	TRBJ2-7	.	TGTGCCAGCAGATTAGGGGCAGGGTTCTCCTACGAGCAGTACTTC	CASRLGAGFSYEQYF
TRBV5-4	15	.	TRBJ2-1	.	TGTGCCAGCAGCTTGTGGGTTAGTCGTGGGAATGAGCAGTTCTTC	CASSLWVSRGNEQFF